These T cell receptor beta chains were read from a single sample in a study of early T cells in non-severe SARS-CoV-2 infection. In TCRdb, the 5' RACE reads were re-called with MiXCR into one record per CDR3 protein. The sample lists fewer than 45,000 distinct CDR3 sequences, approximately 9.1% occurring once. Source material: whole blood. The receptors originated from an adult who was a healthcare worker with PCR-confirmed SARS-CoV-2 infection or an uninfected control (not recorded which). Both conserved end residues are part of each CDR3. The D gene is left open where the match is weak. Rows may omit the clone size; those that give it use once, few, many or a size class.

j_call: TRBJ2-1
d_call: TRBD2
cdr3_length: 17
clone_size: many
v_call: TRBV9
cdr3_nt: TGTGCCAGCAGCCCTACGTTACTAGCGGGGGGCCACAATGAGCAGTTCTTC
cdr3_aa: CASSPTLLAGGHNEQFF

j_call: TRBJ2-2
d_call: .
cdr3_length: 14
clone_size: many
v_call: TRBV12-3/TRBV12-4
cdr3_nt: TGTGCATCTTCAGGGGCAGGGAACACCGGGGAGCTGTTTTTT
cdr3_aa: CASSGAGNTGELFF

j_call: TRBJ2-1
d_call: .
cdr3_length: 12
clone_size: .
v_call: TRBV29-1
cdr3_nt: TGCAGCGTTGGGGTTAACGTCAACGAGCAGTTCTTC
cdr3_aa: CSVGVNVNEQFF

j_call: TRBJ2-3
d_call: .
cdr3_length: 13
clone_size: many
v_call: TRBV5-6
cdr3_nt: TGTGCCAGCAGCTTGACTAGCACAGATACGCAGTATTTT
cdr3_aa: CASSLTSTDTQYF

j_call: TRBJ2-3
d_call: .
cdr3_length: 16
clone_size: .
v_call: TRBV12-3/TRBV12-4
cdr3_nt: TGTGCCAGCAGTTTCGGGGCGTCCGGGGCCTCAGATACGCAGTATTTT
cdr3_aa: CASSFGASGASDTQYF

j_call: TRBJ2-5
d_call: TRBD2
cdr3_length: 18
clone_size: few
v_call: TRBV9
cdr3_nt: TGTGCCAGCAGCGGCGGGACTAGCGGGGCGACCTCCCAAGAGACCCAGTACTTC
cdr3_aa: CASSGGTSGATSQETQYF

j_call: TRBJ2-5
d_call: .
cdr3_length: 14
clone_size: many
v_call: TRBV4-1
cdr3_nt: TGCGCCAGCAGCCAAGTTGGCAGAGAAGAGACCCAGTACTTC
cdr3_aa: CASSQVGREETQYF

j_call: TRBJ1-1
d_call: .
cdr3_length: 11
clone_size: many
v_call: TRBV6-5
cdr3_nt: TGTGCCAGCAGCACCGACGCTGAAGCTTTCTTT
cdr3_aa: CASSTDAEAFF

j_call: TRBJ2-2
d_call: .
cdr3_length: 16
clone_size: .
v_call: TRBV5-1
cdr3_nt: TGCGCCAGCAGCTTGGAGGCCCCGGGGGACACCGGGGAGCTGTTTTTT
cdr3_aa: CASSLEAPGDTGELFF

j_call: TRBJ2-3
d_call: TRBD1
cdr3_length: 16
clone_size: many
v_call: TRBV7-6
cdr3_nt: TGTGCCAGCAGCTTAGGGACAGGGTTGGACACAGATACGCAGTATTTT
cdr3_aa: CASSLGTGLDTDTQYF

j_call: TRBJ2-5
d_call: .
cdr3_length: 15
clone_size: many
v_call: TRBV9
cdr3_nt: TGTGCCAGCAGCACTCATCCGACAGCACAAGAGACCCAGTACTTC
cdr3_aa: CASSTHPTAQETQYF

j_call: TRBJ2-5
d_call: .
cdr3_length: 13
clone_size: many
v_call: TRBV7-2
cdr3_nt: TGTGCCAGCAGCCTCCTCGGGCAAGAGACCCAGTACTTC
cdr3_aa: CASSLLGQETQYF

j_call: TRBJ2-3
d_call: .
cdr3_length: 15
clone_size: .
v_call: TRBV5-1
cdr3_nt: TGCGCCAGCAGCTTGGGCAACTCCCGAGGGGATACGCAGTATTTT
cdr3_aa: CASSLGNSRGDTQYF

j_call: TRBJ1-3
d_call: TRBD1
cdr3_length: 19
clone_size: .
v_call: TRBV7-3
cdr3_nt: TGTGTCAGCAGCTTAGGGCCTCCAGGGGTGACAGGGAGCGGAAACACCATATATTTT
cdr3_aa: CVSSLGPPGVTGSGNTIYF

j_call: TRBJ2-3
d_call: .
cdr3_length: 14
clone_size: many
v_call: TRBV5-1
cdr3_nt: TGCGCCAGCAGCTTGGTGACGCGCACAGATACGCAGTATTTT
cdr3_aa: CASSLVTRTDTQYF

j_call: TRBJ2-3
d_call: TRBD1
cdr3_length: 16
clone_size: .
v_call: TRBV7-2
cdr3_nt: TGTGCCAGCAGCTTATACGGGACAGCTAACACAGATACGCAGTATTTT
cdr3_aa: CASSLYGTANTDTQYF

j_call: TRBJ1-6
d_call: TRBD1
cdr3_length: 15
clone_size: many
v_call: TRBV7-3
cdr3_nt: TGTGCCAGCAGCTTGACAGGGGGCGTTTTTGCACCCCTCCACTTT
cdr3_aa: CASSLTGGVFAPLHF

j_call: TRBJ2-3
d_call: TRBD2
cdr3_length: 15
clone_size: many
v_call: TRBV28
cdr3_nt: TGTGCCAGCAGCCTTGGGCGGGGGGCATGGGATACGCAGTATTTT
cdr3_aa: CASSLGRGAWDTQYF

j_call: TRBJ2-6
d_call: TRBD1
cdr3_length: 19
clone_size: many
v_call: TRBV11-2
cdr3_nt: TGTGCCAGCAGCTCCCACAGGGGCCCTCCGACCTCTGGGGCCAACGTCCTGACTTTC
cdr3_aa: CASSSHRGPPTSGANVLTF

j_call: TRBJ1-1
d_call: .
cdr3_length: 16
clone_size: .
v_call: TRBV18
cdr3_nt: TGTGCCAGCTCACCTAGGGGAACAGGGAGTGGGACTGAAGCTTTCTTT
cdr3_aa: CASSPRGTGSGTEAFF

j_call: TRBJ2-3
d_call: TRBD1
cdr3_length: 15
clone_size: many
v_call: TRBV20-1
cdr3_nt: TGCAGTGCTCCGGGACAGACCCCGCAGAAGGGTACGCAGTATTTT
cdr3_aa: CSAPGQTPQKGTQYF

j_call: TRBJ1-2
d_call: .
cdr3_length: 15
clone_size: many
v_call: TRBV6-5
cdr3_nt: TGTGCCAGCAGTTACTCGCGGCCCGGTTCCTATGGCTACACCTTC
cdr3_aa: CASSYSRPGSYGYTF

j_call: TRBJ2-7
d_call: .
cdr3_length: 14
clone_size: many
v_call: TRBV28
cdr3_nt: TGTGCCAGCAGTTTAGCCCCCGGGCTTTACGAGCAGTACTTC
cdr3_aa: CASSLAPGLYEQYF

j_call: TRBJ2-4
d_call: .
cdr3_length: 16
clone_size: many
v_call: TRBV18
cdr3_nt: TGTGCCAGCTCACCGCGGACGGGACTAGCCAAAAACATTCAGTACTTC
cdr3_aa: CASSPRTGLAKNIQYF

j_call: TRBJ2-2
d_call: .
cdr3_length: 14
clone_size: .
v_call: TRBV5-1
cdr3_nt: TGCGCCACCACGGCCACACAAAACACCGGGGAGCTGTTTTTT
cdr3_aa: CATTATQNTGELFF

j_call: TRBJ2-5
d_call: TRBD1
cdr3_length: 14
clone_size: many
v_call: TRBV5-5
cdr3_nt: TGTGCCAGCAGCATGGACAGGGGGGGAGAGACCCAGTACTTC
cdr3_aa: CASSMDRGGETQYF

j_call: TRBJ2-1
d_call: .
cdr3_length: 13
clone_size: .
v_call: TRBV6-4
cdr3_nt: TGTGCCAGCAGTGACGGGCTAAACAATGAGCAGTTCTTC
cdr3_aa: CASSDGLNNEQFF

j_call: TRBJ1-5
d_call: .
cdr3_length: 15
clone_size: many
v_call: TRBV12-3/TRBV12-4
cdr3_nt: TGTGCCAGCAGTCCGACGGTAGGGTACGGGCAGCCCCAGCATTTT
cdr3_aa: CASSPTVGYGQPQHF

j_call: TRBJ1-1
d_call: TRBD1
cdr3_length: 15
clone_size: few
v_call: TRBV20-1
cdr3_nt: TGCAGTGCCCCAGCCCCTACAGGGGAGAACACTGAAGCTTTCTTT
cdr3_aa: CSAPAPTGENTEAFF

j_call: TRBJ1-1
d_call: .
cdr3_length: 14
clone_size: many
v_call: TRBV6-2/TRBV6-3
cdr3_nt: TGTGCCAGCAGTCTCGCTTCAGGGAGCACTGAAGCTTTCTTT
cdr3_aa: CASSLASGSTEAFF

j_call: TRBJ2-5
d_call: TRBD1
cdr3_length: 14
clone_size: few
v_call: TRBV29-1
cdr3_nt: TGCAGCGTTGACCGGACAGGGGGGCGAGAGACCCAGTACTTC
cdr3_aa: CSVDRTGGRETQYF

j_call: TRBJ1-1
d_call: .
cdr3_length: 15
clone_size: .
v_call: TRBV5-1
cdr3_nt: TGCGCCAGCAGCTTGGTCGGGGGTCAGAACACTGAAGCTTTCTTT
cdr3_aa: CASSLVGGQNTEAFF

j_call: TRBJ1-1
d_call: .
cdr3_length: 15
clone_size: many
v_call: TRBV10-3
cdr3_nt: TGTGCCATCAGTGATGGGGGCCCCCCAGGGGCTGAAGCTTTCTTT
cdr3_aa: CAISDGGPPGAEAFF

j_call: TRBJ1-1
d_call: .
cdr3_length: 14
clone_size: many
v_call: TRBV4-2
cdr3_nt: TGTGCCAGCAGCCAAGAGATCTGGGTCACTGAAGCTTTCTTT
cdr3_aa: CASSQEIWVTEAFF

j_call: TRBJ1-5
d_call: .
cdr3_length: 18
clone_size: few
v_call: TRBV7-8
cdr3_nt: TGTGCCAGCAGCTTACCGGGGGGGCAGGAGACGCGGCTGCAGCCCCAGCATTTT
cdr3_aa: CASSLPGGQETRLQPQHF

j_call: TRBJ2-1
d_call: TRBD1
cdr3_length: 15
clone_size: .
v_call: TRBV20-1
cdr3_nt: TGCAGTGCTAGACCCGGGACAGGATTACACAATGAGCAGTTCTTC
cdr3_aa: CSARPGTGLHNEQFF

j_call: TRBJ2-2
d_call: .
cdr3_length: 14
clone_size: many
v_call: TRBV5-1
cdr3_nt: TGCGCCAGCAGCTTGCCCAGGTCGGACGGGGAGCTGTTTTTT
cdr3_aa: CASSLPRSDGELFF

j_call: TRBJ2-5
d_call: TRBD1
cdr3_length: 17
clone_size: large
v_call: TRBV20-1
cdr3_nt: TGCAGTGCAAGACCTGGACAGGCCCCCACTCTTCAAGAGACCCAGTACTTC
cdr3_aa: CSARPGQAPTLQETQYF

j_call: TRBJ2-3
d_call: .
cdr3_length: 15
clone_size: many
v_call: TRBV20-1
cdr3_nt: TGCAGTGCTAGCACCCGGGGGGCAGTCACAGATACGCAGTATTTT
cdr3_aa: CSASTRGAVTDTQYF

j_call: TRBJ1-1
d_call: .
cdr3_length: 17
clone_size: .
v_call: TRBV6-5
cdr3_nt: TGTGCCAGCAGTTACTCGGTGCTGGGCGGGCGAACGGCTGAAGCTTTCTTT
cdr3_aa: CASSYSVLGGRTAEAFF

j_call: TRBJ2-1
d_call: TRBD2
cdr3_length: 11
clone_size: .
v_call: TRBV6-2/TRBV6-3
cdr3_nt: TGTGCCAGCAGCCATAGCGGGAGGCAGTTCTTC
cdr3_aa: CASSHSGRQFF

j_call: TRBJ1-1
d_call: .
cdr3_length: 13
clone_size: few
v_call: TRBV3-1
cdr3_nt: TGTGCCAGCAGCCTAGTACGTAACACTGAAGCTTTCTTT
cdr3_aa: CASSLVRNTEAFF

j_call: TRBJ2-5
d_call: TRBD1
cdr3_length: 16
clone_size: many
v_call: TRBV5-1
cdr3_nt: TGCGCCAGCAGCTTGTTTGGCCAGGGGGTAGAAGAGACCCAGTACTTC
cdr3_aa: CASSLFGQGVEETQYF

j_call: TRBJ2-3
d_call: TRBD2
cdr3_length: 13
clone_size: .
v_call: TRBV7-2
cdr3_nt: TGTGCCAGCAGCGGCGGGGGGTCAGATACGCAGTATTTT
cdr3_aa: CASSGGGSDTQYF

j_call: TRBJ1-2
d_call: TRBD1
cdr3_length: 14
clone_size: many
v_call: TRBV10-2
cdr3_nt: TGCGCCAGCACCGCGCTCGTGACAGGGTATGGCTACACCTTC
cdr3_aa: CASTALVTGYGYTF

j_call: TRBJ1-3
d_call: .
cdr3_length: 15
clone_size: many
v_call: TRBV10-3
cdr3_nt: TGTGCCATCAAGGGAGATTTCAGCTCTGGAAACACCATATATTTT
cdr3_aa: CAIKGDFSSGNTIYF

j_call: TRBJ2-3
d_call: .
cdr3_length: 14
clone_size: .
v_call: TRBV12-3/TRBV12-4
cdr3_nt: TGTGCCAGCAGTCCCGGACTACCCACAGATACGCAGTATTTT
cdr3_aa: CASSPGLPTDTQYF

j_call: TRBJ1-1
d_call: .
cdr3_length: 13
clone_size: many
v_call: TRBV10-3
cdr3_nt: TGTGCCATCAGTGAAACAGCCTACACTGAAGCTTTCTTT
cdr3_aa: CAISETAYTEAFF

j_call: TRBJ1-6
d_call: .
cdr3_length: 14
clone_size: many
v_call: TRBV4-3
cdr3_nt: TGCGCCAGCAGCCAACGGGGCAGAAATTCACCCCTCCACTTT
cdr3_aa: CASSQRGRNSPLHF

j_call: TRBJ2-3
d_call: TRBD1
cdr3_length: 15
clone_size: few
v_call: TRBV7-2
cdr3_nt: TGTGCCAGCAGCTTAGGCGGACAGGCGCAAGATACGCAGTATTTT
cdr3_aa: CASSLGGQAQDTQYF

j_call: TRBJ2-3
d_call: .
cdr3_length: 16
clone_size: few
v_call: TRBV6-1
cdr3_nt: TGTGCCAGCAGTGAAATGGGGTGGCTAGCAACAGATACGCAGTATTTT
cdr3_aa: CASSEMGWLATDTQYF

j_call: TRBJ2-3
d_call: TRBD2
cdr3_length: 18
clone_size: many
v_call: TRBV5-6
cdr3_nt: TGTGCCAGCAGCGGAGGACTAGCGGGGGGGCTCAGCACAGATACGCAGTATTTT
cdr3_aa: CASSGGLAGGLSTDTQYF

j_call: TRBJ1-4
d_call: .
cdr3_length: 13
clone_size: many
v_call: TRBV20-1
cdr3_nt: TGCAGTGCTCAGTGGCGGTTGGGTGAAAAACTGTTTTTT
cdr3_aa: CSAQWRLGEKLFF

j_call: TRBJ2-3
d_call: TRBD2
cdr3_length: 15
clone_size: few
v_call: TRBV20-1
cdr3_nt: TGCAGTGCTGTCCCAGCGGGGGTTAGCACAGATACGCAGTATTTT
cdr3_aa: CSAVPAGVSTDTQYF

j_call: TRBJ1-1
d_call: TRBD1
cdr3_length: 14
clone_size: .
v_call: TRBV30
cdr3_nt: TGTGCCTGGAGGGGAACGGGACAGGGCCAAGAAGCTTTCTTT
cdr3_aa: CAWRGTGQGQEAFF